One and the same sample provided the 26 T cell receptor beta chains below, sequenced in a study of T cell clones after liver transplantation. The method was immunoSEQ multiplex PCR; TCRdb's version includes in-frame clones alone and lacks a portion of them. In the table there are around 100,000 clones, roughly 80% of which are singletons. This sample comprised CD4+ T cells from blood, obtained about 50 months after liver transplant. The receptors stem from a human patient who received a liver transplant. The graft donor may account for some of the T cells.

The genes are TRBV9 and TRBJ1-3, with D uncertain. CDR1 and CDR2 (germline): SGDLS, YYNGEE. The CDR3 totals 12 residues. Trimming took off 7 bases at V and 2 bases at J, with 7 bases between the two ends. CDR3 nucleotides: TGTGCCAGCGGTGAGGCTGGAAACACCATATATTTT. This codes for CASGEAGNTIYF.

This sequence joins TRBV28 and TRBJ2-3, with 8 bases identical to TRBD2. The germline gives CDR1 MDHEN, CDR2 SYDVKM. The CDR3 is 14 residues long. Trimming took 5 bases from V and 7 from J; bases not matched to a gene: 8. The CDR3 region has the DNA TGTGCCAGCAGTCAGAGCGGGAGCGGTTATACGCAGTATTTT. Translated: CASSQSGSGYTQYF. The whole variable domain, filled in from reference TRBV28 and TRBJ2-3, reads DVKVTQSSRYLVKRTGEKVFLECVQDMDHENMFWYRQDPGLGLRLIYFSYDVKMKEKGDIPEGYSVSREKKERFSLILESASTNQTSMYLCASSQSGSGYTQYFGPGTRLTVL.

The CDR3 sequence: CASRLLAGGGNEQFF. CDR3 in DNA: TGTGCCAGCAGACTACTAGCGGGAGGGGGCAATGAGCAGTTCTTC. The chain combines TRBV6-1 with TRBJ2-1; TRBD2 matches at 13 bases. CDR1 MNHNS and CDR2 SASEGT come from the germline V gene. The CDR3 runs 15 residues. V shed 6 bases, J shed 6 bases, and the junction held 5 bases outside the gene matches.

This chain joins TRBV2 and TRBJ2-2; D perhaps matches TRBD1 (6 bases). Germline values: CDR1 SNHLY, CDR2 FYNNEI. V lost 7 bases, J lost 5 bases, and 11 bases lay in between. This CDR3 comprises 13 residues. The CDR3: CASNRVRTGELFF. The CDR3 nucleotides read TGTGCCAGCAACAGGGTGAGAACCGGGGAGCTGTTTTTT. The variable domain in full, with the rest retrieved from reference TRBV2 and TRBJ2-2, is EPEVTQTPSHQVTQMGQEVILRCVPISNHLYFYWYRQILGQKVEFLVSFYNNEISEKSEIFDDQFSVERPDGSNFTLKIRSTKLEDSAMYFCASNRVRTGELFFGEGSRLTVL.

The table lists this clone with a few counts. This chain joins TRBV5-1 and TRBJ2-2, with 7 bases identical to TRBD1. Germline lookup yields CDR1 SGHRS and CDR2 YFSETQ. The CDR3 has 14 residues. J was trimmed by 0 bases and V by 7 bases; bases with no gene match: 3. The CDR3: CASGQDANTGELFF. The CDR3 bases are TGCGCCAGCGGACAGGATGCGAACACCGGGGAGCTGTTTTTT. The full variable domain, in which reference TRBV5-1 and TRBJ2-2 provide the parts outside the CDR3, is KAGVTQTPRYLIKTRGQQVTLSCSPISGHRSVSWYQQTPGQGLQFLFEYFSETQRNKGNFPGRFSGRQFSNSRSEMNVSTLELGDSALYLCASGQDANTGELFFGEGSRLTVL.

The CDR3 DNA is TGCGCCAGCACGAGACAGGGTAGGCCTATGAACACTGAAGCTTTCTTT. Amino acids: CASTRQGRPMNTEAFF. This chain joins TRBV5-1 and TRBJ1-1; 7 bases map to TRBD1. CDR3 size: 16 residues. Germline V gives CDR1 SGHRS, CDR2 YFSETQ. After removal of 6 bases from V and 0 bases from J, the junction contained 11 bases not matched to a gene.

V gene TRBV30 combines with J gene TRBJ1-4; maybe TRBD1 (5 bases). Germline-derived CDR1 and CDR2 are GTSNPN and SVGIG (reference sequence). The CDR3 is made up of 13 amino acids. V lost 3 bases to trimming and J lost 3 bases, with 8 bases between them. The CDR3 DNA is TGTGCCTGGAGGGGGCAGCCTAATGAAAAACTGTTTTTT. Its protein is CAWRGQPNEKLFF. The full variable domain, completed using reference TRBV30 and TRBJ1-4, is SQTIHQWPATLVQPVGSPLSLECTVEGTSNPNLYWYRQAAGRGLQLLFYSVGIGQISSEVPQNLSASRPQDRQFILSSKKLLLSDSGFYLCAWRGQPNEKLFFGSGTQLSVL.

The V gene is TRBV18, the J gene TRBJ1-1; maybe TRBD1 (5 bases). The CDR3 has 15 residues. The germline V gene has CDR1 KGHSH and CDR2 LQKENI. Trimming cost V 3 bases and J 0 bases, with 11 bases left between them. CDR3 DNA: TGTGCCAGCTCACCCCCCAGGGAGCTGAACACTGAAGCTTTCTTT. Its translation: CASSPPRELNTEAFF.

The chain recombines TRBV2 with TRBJ2-1; D possibly matches TRBD1 or TRBD2 (6 bases each). CDR3 length: 14 amino acids. CDR1 is SNHLY, CDR2 FYNNEI, per germline. Trimming shortened V by 6 bases and J by 3 bases, and 12 bases separated the two germline ends. CDR3 residues: CASSEGDFYNEQFF. DNA for the CDR3: TGTGCCAGCAGCGAGGGGGACTTCTACAATGAGCAGTTCTTC.

This CDR3 reads CAISEVGRGEEQYF. The CDR3, as DNA: TGTGCCATCAGTGAAGTCGGGAGGGGGGAAGAGCAGTACTTC. The chain couples TRBV10-3 to TRBJ2-7, with 8 nucleotides matching TRBD2. CDR1 and CDR2 (germline): ENHRY, SYGVKD. V shed 3 bases, J shed 7 bases, and the junction held 8 bases outside the gene matches. The CDR3 sequence is 14 residues long.

The V and J genes are TRBV30 and TRBJ1-2, with D possibly TRBD1 on 6 matching bases. Germline V gene lookup returns CDR1 GTSNPN and CDR2 SVGIG (reference sequence). CDR3 size: 16 residues. Between the trimmed V and J ends, which lost 3 bases and 6 bases, there was a span of 23 bases. CDR3 bases: TGTGCCTGGAGGGGCCGAGGGACACACAAAGTTAATGGCTACACCTTC. It yields the protein CAWRGRGTHKVNGYTF. The full variable domain, its missing parts supplied by reference TRBV30 and TRBJ1-2, is SQTIHQWPATLVQPVGSPLSLECTVEGTSNPNLYWYRQAAGRGLQLLFYSVGIGQISSEVPQNLSASRPQDRQFILSSKKLLLSDSGFYLCAWRGRGTHKVNGYTFGSGTRLTVV.

The chain recombines TRBV28 with TRBJ1-2; D remains unclear. The CDR3 extends over 13 amino acids. CDR1 is MDHEN and CDR2 is SYDVKM in the germline V gene. Trimming removed 1 base from V and 5 bases from J, with 8 bases in between. The CDR3: CASSLLHEYGYTF. The CDR3 coding sequence is TGTGCCAGCAGTTTATTGCATGAATATGGCTACACCTTC.

V usage is TRBV19 and J usage is TRBJ2-3; TRBD2 matches at 10 bases. The trim removed 5 bases at V and 3 bases at J, leaving 8 bases unmatched. Germline V gene data show CDR1 as LNHDA and CDR2 as SQIVND (reference sequence). The CDR3 runs 16 residues. Here the CDR3 reads CASSDWTSGETDTQYF. CDR3 DNA sequence: TGTGCCAGTAGTGATTGGACTAGCGGAGAAACAGATACGCAGTATTTT. Full variable domain (outside the CDR3, taken from reference TRBV19 and TRBJ2-3): DGGITQSPKYLFRKEGQNVTLSCEQNLNHDAMYWYRQDPGQGLRLIYYSQIVNDFQKGDIAEGYSVSREKKESFPLTVTSAQKNPTAFYLCASSDWTSGETDTQYFGPGTRLTVL.

J is TRBJ1-2 and V is TRBV28; D gene ambiguous. The CDR3 loop spans 13 amino acids. CDR1 is MDHEN, CDR2 SYDVKM, per germline. V gave up 3 bases and J gave up 6 bases, with 11 bases separating them. The CDR3 bases are TGTGCCAGCAGTTTGGAGCTAACGGATGGCTACACCTTC. Translation gives CASSLELTDGYTF.

The chain links TRBV4-1 to TRBJ1-4; 7 positions agree with TRBD1. Germline loops: CDR1 MGHRA, CDR2 YSYEKL. The V gene end was trimmed by 1 base and the J gene end by 0 bases; junction bases not matched to a gene: 8. The CDR3 has 18 amino acids. The CDR3 region is CASSQAPPGGSTNEKLFF. CDR3 DNA: TGCGCCAGCAGCCAAGCCCCCCCAGGGGGTTCAACTAATGAAAAACTGTTTTTT.

J is TRBJ1-2 and V is TRBV18; TRBD1 matches 10 bases. Germline CDR1 is KGHSH and CDR2 is LQKENI. Trimming took 3 bases from V and 9 from J; bases not matched to a gene: 4. The CDR3 extends over 13 amino acids. The CDR3 loop is CASSPDRGSSYTF. In nucleotides, the CDR3 is TGTGCCAGCTCACCGGACAGGGGGAGTAGCTACACCTTC. The entire variable domain, with the rest obtained from reference TRBV18 and TRBJ1-2, is as follows: NAGVMQNPRHLVRRRGQEARLRCSPMKGHSHVYWYRQLPEEGLKFMVYLQKENIIDESGMPKERFSAEFPKEGPSILRIQQVVRGDSAAYFCASSPDRGSSYTFGSGTRLTVV.

The gene calls are TRBV7-8 and TRBJ2-1; no reliable D call. This CDR3 has 17 amino acids. V was cut by 1 base and J by 0 bases, with 13 bases left in between. The germline CDR1 and CDR2 sequences are SGHVS and FQNEAQ. CDR3 in DNA: TGTGCCAGCAGCTTAGGGAGTGTGATGAGCTCCTACAATGAGCAGTTCTTC. This encodes CASSLGSVMSSYNEQFF.

The sample holds one count of this clone. The chain employs TRBV29-1 and TRBJ2-1; 10 bases line up with TRBD2. Looked up from germline, CDR1 is SQVTM and CDR2 is ANQGSEA. Trimming removed 0 bases from V and 6 bases from J; junction bases left unmatched: 5. The length of the CDR3 is 15 residues. CDR3 DNA sequence: TGCAGCGTTGAAGAATGGAGCGGGAGGGCCAATGAGCAGTTCTTC. This sequence encodes CSVEEWSGRANEQFF.

The rearrangement joins TRBV27 to TRBJ2-1; tentative D call: TRBD2 (5 bases). Germline loops: CDR1 MNHEY, CDR2 SMNVEV (reference sequence). V was shortened by 2 bases and J by 0 bases, with 8 bases between the two germline ends. The CDR3 covers 15 residues. The CDR3 nucleotides read TGTGCCAGCAGTTTAATGGGGAGCTCCTACAATGAGCAGTTCTTC. It is translated as CASSLMGSSYNEQFF.

This chain uses TRBV19 with TRBJ1-2, with D possibly being TRBD1 (5 bases). V was shortened by 7 bases and J by 2 bases, with 11 bases between the two germline ends. This CDR3 has 13 amino acids. The germline V gene has CDR1 LNHDA and CDR2 SQIVND (reference sequence). CDR3 sequence: CASTSGKNYGYTF. The CDR3, as DNA: TGTGCCAGTACATCAGGGAAAAACTATGGCTACACCTTC.

This chain uses TRBV10-3 with TRBJ1-6; 11 bases line up with TRBD1. In germline, CDR1 is ENHRY, CDR2 SYGVKD. Losses at the gene ends were 10 bases for V and 10 bases for J; bases not matched to a gene: 3. The CDR3 consists of 12 residues. CDR3 nucleotides: TGTGCCACGGGACAGGGGGGGTCACCCCTCCACTTT. Translating gives CATGQGGSPLHF.

The genes are TRBV5-1 and TRBJ1-5; D possibly corresponds to TRBD1 (5 bases). This CDR3 is 14 amino acids long. V dropped 5 bases and J dropped 6 bases, with 15 bases sitting between them. Germline CDR1 and CDR2: SGHRS and YFSETQ. The CDR3 reads CASRPFGGGQPQHF. CDR3 DNA: TGCGCCAGCAGACCTTTCGGGGGTGGTCAGCCCCAGCATTTT.

V gene TRBV15 combines with J gene TRBJ1-2, with D possibly matching TRBD1 (5 bases). Per germline, CDR1 LNHNV and CDR2 YYDKDF (reference sequence). The CDR3 totals 15 residues. Trimming shortened V by 0 bases and J by 4 bases, and 12 bases separated the two germline ends. CDR3 nucleotides: TGTGCCACCAGCAGAGATGGCCGGGACCTCTATGGCTACACCTTC. Its translation is CATSRDGRDLYGYTF.

This chain connects TRBV6-1 to TRBJ1-5; TRBD1 matches at 7 bases. After removal of 8 bases from V and 3 bases from J, the junction contained 4 bases not matched to a gene. Germline V gene sequence: CDR1 MNHNS, CDR2 SASEGT. The CDR3 runs 13 residues. The CDR3: CASEGTDNQPQHF. CDR3 DNA sequence: TGTGCCAGCGAAGGGACAGACAATCAGCCCCAGCATTTT.

The chain links TRBV18 to TRBJ2-1; 15 bases line up with TRBD2. The germline CDR1 and CDR2 sequences are KGHSH and LQKENI. J gave up 5 bases and V 3 bases, and 5 bases lay outside the gene matches. This CDR3 region has 17 residues. The DNA for the CDR3 is TGTGCCAGCTCACCTCAAGGACTAGCGGGGGGGAACAATGAGCAGTTCTTC. It yields the protein CASSPQGLAGGNNEQFF.

The rearrangement links TRBV4-1 to TRBJ2-3, with D uncertain. Germline CDR1 is MGHRA and CDR2 is YSYEKL. The V end was cut by 7 bases, the J end by 1 base, with 12 bases between. The length of the CDR3 is 14 residues. CDR3 sequence (DNA): TGCGCCAGCAATTCGGGTCCTGGCACAGATACGCAGTATTTT. This encodes CASNSGPGTDTQYF.